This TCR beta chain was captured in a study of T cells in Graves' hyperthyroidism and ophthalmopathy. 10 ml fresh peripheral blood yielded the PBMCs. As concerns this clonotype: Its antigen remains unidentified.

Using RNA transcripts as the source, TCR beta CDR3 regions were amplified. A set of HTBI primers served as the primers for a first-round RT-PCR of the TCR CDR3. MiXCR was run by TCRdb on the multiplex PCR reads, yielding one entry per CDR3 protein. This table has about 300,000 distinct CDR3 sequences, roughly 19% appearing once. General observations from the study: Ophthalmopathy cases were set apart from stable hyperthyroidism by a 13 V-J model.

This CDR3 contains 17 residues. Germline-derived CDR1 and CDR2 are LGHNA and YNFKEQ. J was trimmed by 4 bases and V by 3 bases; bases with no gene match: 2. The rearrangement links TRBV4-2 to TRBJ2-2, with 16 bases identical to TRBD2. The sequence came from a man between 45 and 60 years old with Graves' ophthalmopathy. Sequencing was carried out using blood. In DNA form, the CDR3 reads TGTGCCAGCAGCCAGGGACTAGCGGGAGGGCCCACCGGGGAGCTGTTTTTT. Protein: CASSQGLAGGPTGELFF.